The entry that follows covers one T cell receptor (beta chain) sequence. Its antigen is currently unknown. This sample was taken from a study of CXCR3-negative and CXCR3-positive naive CD8 T cells. Study-wide results and caveats: When CXCR3-positive naive cells were set against CXCR3-negative naive cells, the former had more hydrophobic TRB CDR3s.

5' RACE with UMI labels generated the TRB cDNA libraries. From its re-call of the 5' RACE reads, TCRdb lists each CDR3 protein once, without DNA. The sample is made up of 55,000 to 65,000 distinct CDR3 sequences, and the top ten hold roughly 0.58% of it. The sequence was collected from a human donor in good health. Some clones in this sample may be carry-over from other donors' samples. Sequenced input: naive CXCR3+ CD8+ T cells from blood. Documented subset: CD45RO-CCR7+CD27+CD95- naive CD8+ T cells expressing CXCR3 (TNR3+).

This CDR3 reads CASSKEVAQRGFGYTF. The genes are TRBV21-1 and TRBJ1-2; TCRdb selects TRBD1, and the lack of DNA leaves this call unchecked. TRBV21-1 is designated a pseudogene. CDR3 size: 16 residues.